This is a list of T cell receptor beta chains from one sample in a study of cytomegalovirus exposure and HLA in healthy donors. Data came from immunoSEQ multiplex PCR; TCRdb stores just in-frame clones and leaves some out. This table holds about 160,000 clones, about 71% found once. Sequencing was performed on PBMCs. These receptors all come from a man over 45 in good health and CMV-seronegative. Both conserved end residues are part of each CDR3. D genes are given only for firm matches. Expanded clones get a size class; other rows say once, few or many, or leave the size out.

v_gene: TRBV25-1; j_gene: TRBJ2-2; d_gene: -; abundance: -; CDR3aa: CASSEETGWTGELFF; CDR3nt: TGTGCCAGCAGTGAGGAAACAGGGTGGACCGGGGAGCTGTTTTTT
v_gene: TRBV27; j_gene: TRBJ1-1; d_gene: TRBD1; abundance: -; CDR3aa: CASTLSTGGVTEAFF; CDR3nt: TGTGCCAGCACCCTATCAACAGGGGGCGTTACTGAAGCTTTCTTT
v_gene: TRBV12-5; j_gene: TRBJ2-7; d_gene: TRBD1; abundance: few; CDR3aa: CASGSRMGQGYEQYF; CDR3nt: TGTGCTAGTGGTTCTCGAATGGGACAGGGCTACGAGCAGTACTTC
v_gene: TRBV5-5; j_gene: TRBJ2-7; d_gene: TRBD1; abundance: -; CDR3aa: CASSLGGQVPYEQYF; CDR3nt: TGTGCCAGCAGCTTGGGGGGACAGGTCCCGTACGAGCAGTACTTC
v_gene: TRBV9; j_gene: TRBJ2-6; d_gene: -; abundance: many; CDR3aa: CASSVGGGGNAGANVLTF; CDR3nt: TGTGCCAGCAGCGTAGGAGGGGGTGGAAATGCTGGGGCCAACGTCCTGACTTTC
v_gene: TRBV19; j_gene: TRBJ1-1; d_gene: TRBD1; abundance: few; CDR3aa: CASVDRIYTEAFF; CDR3nt: TGTGCCAGTGTGGACAGGATTTACACTGAAGCTTTCTTT
v_gene: TRBV18; j_gene: TRBJ2-7; d_gene: -; abundance: few; CDR3aa: CASSLASGTSKAYEQYF; CDR3nt: TGTGCCAGCTCACTCGCCTCCGGGACATCCAAAGCCTACGAGCAGTACTTC
v_gene: TRBV4-2; j_gene: TRBJ2-5; d_gene: TRBD2; abundance: -; CDR3aa: CASSQGTSVGETQYF; CDR3nt: TGTGCCAGCAGCCAGGGGACTAGCGTGGGAGAGACCCAGTACTTC
v_gene: TRBV7-9; j_gene: TRBJ1-1; d_gene: -; abundance: -; CDR3aa: CASSLGLDTEAFF; CDR3nt: TGTGCCAGCAGCTTGGGGCTTGACACTGAAGCTTTCTTT
v_gene: TRBV6-1; j_gene: TRBJ1-5; d_gene: -; abundance: few; CDR3aa: CASTGGVSNQPQHF; CDR3nt: TGTGCCAGCACCGGGGGGGTTAGCAATCAGCCCCAGCATTTT
v_gene: TRBV6-6; j_gene: TRBJ1-3; d_gene: -; abundance: -; CDR3aa: CASSPSGNTIYF; CDR3nt: TGTGCCAGCAGCCCTTCTGGAAACACCATATATTTT
v_gene: TRBV5-1; j_gene: TRBJ2-7; d_gene: TRBD1; abundance: few; CDR3aa: CASSPGQGAYEQYF; CDR3nt: TGCGCCAGCAGCCCGGGACAGGGGGCTTACGAGCAGTACTTC
v_gene: TRBV6-1; j_gene: TRBJ1-3; d_gene: -; abundance: few; CDR3aa: CASSERKPGNTIYF; CDR3nt: TGTGCCAGCAGTGAACGTAAGCCTGGAAACACCATATATTTT
v_gene: TRBV18; j_gene: TRBJ2-5; d_gene: -; abundance: -; CDR3aa: CASSTSRETQYF; CDR3nt: TGTGCCAGCTCAACCTCCAGGGAGACCCAGTACTTC
v_gene: TRBV7-9; j_gene: TRBJ2-1; d_gene: TRBD1; abundance: -; CDR3aa: CASSPPGTGDNEQFF; CDR3nt: TGTGCCAGCAGCCCTCCCGGGACAGGGGACAATGAGCAGTTCTTC
v_gene: TRBV2; j_gene: TRBJ1-4; d_gene: TRBD1; abundance: once; CDR3aa: CASRDREMDEKLFF; CDR3nt: TGTGCCAGCAGGGACAGGGAAATGGATGAAAAACTGTTTTTT
v_gene: TRBV7-3; j_gene: TRBJ1-1; d_gene: TRBD1; abundance: -; CDR3aa: CASSLSAGGNTEAFF; CDR3nt: TGTGCCAGCAGCTTAAGTGCAGGGGGGAACACTGAAGCTTTCTTT
v_gene: TRBV9; j_gene: TRBJ1-4; d_gene: -; abundance: -; CDR3aa: CASSPEWGDEGLFF; CDR3nt: TGTGCCAGCAGCCCCGAGTGGGGGGACGAAGGACTGTTTTTT
v_gene: TRBV11-2; j_gene: TRBJ1-5; d_gene: TRBD1; abundance: few; CDR3aa: CASSLGTGINSNQPQHF; CDR3nt: TGTGCCAGCAGCTTAGGGACAGGGATTAATAGCAATCAGCCCCAGCATTTT
v_gene: TRBV7-9; j_gene: TRBJ2-5; d_gene: TRBD2; abundance: -; CDR3aa: CASSLPGLAGGHETQYF; CDR3nt: TGTGCCAGCAGCCTGCCGGGACTAGCGGGGGGGCATGAGACCCAGTACTTC